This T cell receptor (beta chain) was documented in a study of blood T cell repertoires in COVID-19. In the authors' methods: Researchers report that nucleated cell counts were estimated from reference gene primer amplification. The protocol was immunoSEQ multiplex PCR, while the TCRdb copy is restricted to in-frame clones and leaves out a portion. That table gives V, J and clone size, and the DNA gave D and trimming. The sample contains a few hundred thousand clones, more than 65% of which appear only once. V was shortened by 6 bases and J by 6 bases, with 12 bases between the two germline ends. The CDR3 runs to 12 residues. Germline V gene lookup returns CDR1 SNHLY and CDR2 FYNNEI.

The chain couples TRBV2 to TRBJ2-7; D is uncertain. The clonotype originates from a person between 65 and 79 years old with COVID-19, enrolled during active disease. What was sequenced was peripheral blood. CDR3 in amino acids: CASRLEISEQYF. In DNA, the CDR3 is TGTGCCAGCAGATTGGAGATCTCCGAGCAGTACTTC. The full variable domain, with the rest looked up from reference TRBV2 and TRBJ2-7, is EPEVTQTPSHQVTQMGQEVILRCVPISNHLYFYWYRQILGQKVEFLVSFYNNEISEKSEIFDDQFSVERPDGSNFTLKIRSTKLEDSAMYFCASRLEISEQYFGPGTRLTVT.